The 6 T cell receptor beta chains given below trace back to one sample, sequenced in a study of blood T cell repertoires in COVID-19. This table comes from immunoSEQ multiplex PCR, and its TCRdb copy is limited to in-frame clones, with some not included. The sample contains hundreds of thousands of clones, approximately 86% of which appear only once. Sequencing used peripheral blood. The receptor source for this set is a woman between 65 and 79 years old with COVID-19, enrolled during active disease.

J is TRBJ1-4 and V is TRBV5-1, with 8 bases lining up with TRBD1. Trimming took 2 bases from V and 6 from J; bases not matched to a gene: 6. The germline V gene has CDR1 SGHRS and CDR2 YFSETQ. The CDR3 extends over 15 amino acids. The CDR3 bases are TGCGCCAGCAGCTTCAACAGGGGGGAGGATGAAAAACTGTTTTTT. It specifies CASSFNRGEDEKLFF.

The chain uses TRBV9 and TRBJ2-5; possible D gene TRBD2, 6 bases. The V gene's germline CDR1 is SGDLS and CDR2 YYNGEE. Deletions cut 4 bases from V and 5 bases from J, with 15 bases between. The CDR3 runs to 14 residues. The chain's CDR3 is CASSPQTGRETQYF. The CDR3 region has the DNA TGTGCCAGCAGCCCGCAGACGGGGAGGGAGACCCAGTACTTC.

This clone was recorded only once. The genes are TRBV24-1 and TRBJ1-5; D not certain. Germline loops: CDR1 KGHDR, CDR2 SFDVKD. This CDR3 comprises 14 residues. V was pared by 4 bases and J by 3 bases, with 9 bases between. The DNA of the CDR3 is TGTGCCACCAGTGAATTCGGGGACAATCAGCCCCAGCATTTT. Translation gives CATSEFGDNQPQHF.

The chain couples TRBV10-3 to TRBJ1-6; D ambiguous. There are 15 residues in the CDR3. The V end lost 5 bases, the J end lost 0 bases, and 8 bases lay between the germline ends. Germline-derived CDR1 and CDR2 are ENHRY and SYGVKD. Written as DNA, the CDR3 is TGTGCCATCAGTCCCGGGGACTCCTATAATTCACCCCTCCACTTT. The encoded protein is CAISPGDSYNSPLHF.

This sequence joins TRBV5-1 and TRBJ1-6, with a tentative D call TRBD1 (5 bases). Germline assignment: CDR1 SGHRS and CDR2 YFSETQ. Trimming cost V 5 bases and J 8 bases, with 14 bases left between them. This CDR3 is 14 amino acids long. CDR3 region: CASSPVGADSPLHF. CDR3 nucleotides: TGCGCCAGCAGTCCGGTAGGGGCTGATTCACCCCTCCACTTT.

The CDR3 protein is CASSHAGTHYEQYF. The CDR3 DNA reads TGTGCCAGCAGCCACGCCGGGACACACTACGAGCAGTACTTC. V gene TRBV27 combines with J gene TRBJ2-7; tentatively, D is TRBD1 (6 bases). Trimming shortened V by 6 bases and J by 3 bases, and 15 bases separated the two germline ends. Germline loops: CDR1 MNHEY, CDR2 SMNVEV (reference sequence). This CDR3 comprises 14 residues.